This T cell receptor beta chain was captured in a study of sequential checkpoint blockade in melanoma. Overall study context: Randomization was 1:1 between first-line nivolumab→ipilimumab and ipilimumab→nivolumab.

Assay used: immunoSEQ multiplex PCR; TCRdb lists only in-frame clones, some missing. Among some 40,000 clones listed, 70% to 90% were seen once. The germline CDR1 and CDR2 sequences are MDHEN and SYDVKM. The CDR3 loop spans 14 amino acids. Trimming took 7 bases from V and 5 from J; bases not matched to a gene: 10. Sample treatment: randomized to nivolumab then ipilimumab (arm A) or the reverse (arm B). PBMC sorting kept live CD3+CD8+ cells without CD19 or CD56. The sample consisted of CD8+ T cells sorted from blood (inferred from file names), taken from a patient given nivolumab and ipilimumab in sequence. The chain is built from TRBV28 and TRBJ1-2; 7 nucleotides agree with TRBD1. The origin of this receptor is a human donor with melanoma. CDR3 in amino acids: CASNPQGLRYGYTF. DNA of the CDR3: TGTGCCAGCAACCCACAGGGGTTGAGGTATGGCTACACCTTC.